Following are 3 T cell receptor beta chains from one sample sequenced in a study of blood T cells in healthy people across ages. Primers used in a second PCR of about 7 to 12 cycles were a sample-barcoded 5' primer and a J-beta primer mix. Via MiXCR, TCRdb re-called the 5' RACE reads, giving one row per CDR3 protein. Of about 800,000 distinct CDR3 sequences in the sample, 20% to 30% were seen once. The data also belong to a second study, concerning T cells of mothers and their children.

Material for sequencing was blood. Every receptor here comes from a boy aged 5-17 years in good health.

This clonotype was detected only a few times. CDR3 in amino acids: CASSLIGPDYGYTF. As DNA, the CDR3 is TGCGCCAGCAGCTTGATAGGACCGGACTATGGCTACACCTTC. The chain couples TRBV5-1 to TRBJ1-2; no reliable D call. The germline CDR1 and CDR2 sequences are SGHRS and YFSETQ. The V end lost 1 base, the J end lost 3 bases, and 10 bases lay between the germline ends. There are 14 residues in the CDR3.

This clonotype was seen a few times. V usage is TRBV6-6 and J usage is TRBJ1-1, with D tentatively TRBD1 (6 bases). This CDR3 is 15 amino acids long. Per germline, CDR1 MNHNY and CDR2 SVGAGI (reference sequence). V was cut by 5 bases and J by 4 bases, with 17 bases left in between. DNA for the CDR3: TGTGCCAGCAGTGACCCACAGGGAGGGGTCACTGAAGCTTTCTTT. Its translation is CASSDPQGGVTEAFF.

Many counts were recorded for this clonotype. The CDR3 sequence is CSARTGTGFEKLFF. The CDR3 DNA follows: TGCAGTGCTAGGACCGGGACAGGGTTTGAAAAACTGTTTTTT. This rearrangement joins TRBV20-1 to TRBJ1-4; 9 bases line up with TRBD1. Germline V lookup: CDR1 DFQATT, CDR2 SNEGSKA (reference sequence). The CDR3 covers 14 residues. With 3 bases clipped from V and 7 bases from J, the junction kept 6 bases outside the gene matches.